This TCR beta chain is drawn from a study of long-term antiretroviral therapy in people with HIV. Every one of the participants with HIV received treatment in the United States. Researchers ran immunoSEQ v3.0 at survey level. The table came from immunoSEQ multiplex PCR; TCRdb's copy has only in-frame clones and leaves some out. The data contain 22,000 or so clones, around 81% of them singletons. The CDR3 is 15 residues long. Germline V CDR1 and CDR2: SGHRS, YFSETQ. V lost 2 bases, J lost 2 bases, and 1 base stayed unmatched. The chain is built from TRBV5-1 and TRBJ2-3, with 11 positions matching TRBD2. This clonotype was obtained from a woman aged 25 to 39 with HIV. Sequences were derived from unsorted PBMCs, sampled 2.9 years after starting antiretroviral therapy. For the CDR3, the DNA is TGCGCCAGCAGCTTACTAGCGGGGGCCACAGATACGCAGTATTTT. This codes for CASSLLAGATDTQYF.